The 24 T cell receptor beta chains presented below share a single source sample, sequenced in a study of T cell repertoires in cytomegalovirus infection (dated by TCRdb to the late 2010s). Sequenced using an Illumina HiSeq 1500. TCRdb redid the processing of the public reads, applying fastp at Q25 and MiXCR, and retained in-frame beta chains. Each entry is one CDR3 protein sequence, shown with its most common DNA and genes. This sample gives approximately 630,000 distinct CDR3 sequences in total; 20% to 30% of them show up just once. Under 8.5% of the sample comes from the top ten. The source material was CD8+ T cells from PBMCs. Receptor source: a human donor in good health (CMV status not recorded). Some clones in this sample may be carry-over from other donors' samples.

This clonotype was recorded many times. This chain uses TRBV27 with TRBJ1-1, with D perhaps TRBD1 (5 bases). The CDR3 is 15 residues long. Germline V CDR1 and CDR2: MNHEY, SMNVEV (reference sequence). Trimming left V 6 bases short and J 0 bases short, with 14 bases between. In DNA form, the CDR3 reads TGTGCCAGCAGCCGCCGACAGCGGATGAACACTGAAGCTTTCTTT. Translating it yields CASSRRQRMNTEAFF.

As to this clonotype: This clone may be a read error of a much larger clone one base away. The rearrangement links TRBV6-2 or TRBV6-3 to TRBJ2-3; D remains unclear. Germline CDR1 and CDR2: MNHEY and SVGEGT. The length of the CDR3 is 18 residues. V lost 5 bases to trimming and J lost 6 bases, with 27 bases between them. The CDR3 bases are TGTGCCAGCAGTCGAACCATAACGACACCGTCCCAAGGGGATACGCAGTATTTT. It codes for CASSRTITTPSQGDTQYF.

Notes on this clonotype: The junction does not match germline at one end; this may be a read error. This chain links TRBV7-9 with TRBJ2-7; 9 bases align to TRBD1. Germline values: CDR1 SEHNR, CDR2 FQNEAQ (reference sequence). The CDR3 is 14 amino acids. DNA for the CDR3: TGTGTCAGCATTTCCGGGACAGGGTATTACGAGCAGTACTTC. It specifies CVSISGTGYYEQYF.

This clonotype was found many times. This chain connects TRBV7-9 to TRBJ2-1; D remains unclear. Trimming pared 5 bases from V and 2 bases from J, leaving 10 bases between. Germline V CDR1 and CDR2: SEHNR, FQNEAQ (reference sequence). The CDR3 sequence is 14 residues long. The CDR3 loop is CASSPQLAYNEQFF. The CDR3 nucleotides are TGTGCCAGCAGCCCACAGCTGGCCTACAATGAGCAGTTCTTC.

The CDR3 DNA is TGTGCCAGCGGTCAGGGCCACGAGCAGTACGTC. It is translated as CASGQGHEQYV. The chain is built from TRBV6-2 or TRBV6-3 and TRBJ2-7; D perhaps matches TRBD1 (5 bases). Germline-derived CDR1 and CDR2 are MNHEY and SVGEGT. There are 11 residues in the CDR3. V lost 8 bases, J lost 5 bases, and 10 bases lay in between.

This clonotype was counted only a few times. V is TRBV4-3 and J is TRBJ1-1; TRBD1 might be the D (6 bases). The CDR3 sequence is 14 residues long. CDR1 is LGHNA and CDR2 is YSLEER in the germline V gene. Trimming stripped 10 bases from V and 7 bases from J, with 22 bases between. The CDR3 region is CATDSGTGKDEAFF. The CDR3, as DNA: TGCGCCACCGACTCCGGAACAGGGAAGGATGAAGCTTTCTTT.

This clonotype was seen more than once but under ten times. This rearrangement joins TRBV4-3 to TRBJ2-3; D ambiguous. V gave up 0 bases and J gave up 6 bases, with 19 bases separating them. The germline CDR1 and CDR2 sequences are LGHNA and YSLEER. CDR3 size: 17 residues. The CDR3 here is CASSQDPAPMVTDTQYF. In DNA form, the CDR3 reads TGCGCCAGCAGCCAAGATCCAGCTCCGATGGTGACGGATACGCAGTATTTT.

There are a few counts of this clonotype. The CDR3 coding sequence is TGTGCCAGCAGCTTACGGGCAGGGGGGAAAGAGACCCAGTACTTC. Its protein product is CASSLRAGGKETQYF. The chain is built from TRBV7-9 and TRBJ2-5; a possible D gene is TRBD1 (7 bases). V was shortened by 2 bases and J by 3 bases, with 13 bases between the two germline ends. This CDR3 is built from 15 residues. Germline V gene data show CDR1 as SEHNR and CDR2 as FQNEAQ (reference sequence).

This clonotype occurred many times. The V and J genes are TRBV7-3 and TRBJ2-3; D assignment may be TRBD1 or TRBD2 (6 bases each). Trimming removed 2 bases at V and 6 bases at J, with 15 bases between. The CDR3 spans 15 residues. In germline, CDR1 is SGHTA, CDR2 FQGTGA. CDR3 in amino acids: CASSLWGTGADTQYF. CDR3 coding DNA: TGTGCCAGCAGCTTATGGGGAACGGGGGCGGATACGCAGTATTTT. The full variable domain, completed using reference TRBV7-3 and TRBJ2-3, is GAGVSQTPSNKVTEKGKYVELRCDPISGHTALYWYRQSLGQGPEFLIYFQGTGAADDSGLPNDRFFAVRPEGSVSTLKIQRTERGDSAVYLCASSLWGTGADTQYFGPGTRLTVL.

This clonotype was seen ten or more times. The chain has TRBV7-2 and TRBJ2-7, with a weak D call TRBD2 (5 bases). This CDR3 is built from 14 residues. Germline CDR1 and CDR2: SGHTA and FQGNSA. The V end was cut by 4 bases, the J end by 7 bases, with 17 bases between. CDR3 coding DNA: TGTGCCAGCAGCTATACTGGGCCCGGGGATGAGCAGTACTTC. As protein: CASSYTGPGDEQYF.

This clonotype was counted a few times. The chain links TRBV28 to TRBJ2-4; TRBD1 agrees at 12 bases. Germline-derived CDR1 and CDR2 are MDHEN and SYDVKM. The CDR3 consists of 15 residues. V shed 5 bases and J 5 bases; nucleotides not matched to a gene: 4. The CDR3 here is CASSVRDRGQNIQYF. The CDR3 nucleotides read TGTGCCAGCAGTGTCCGGGACAGGGGGCAAAACATTCAGTACTTC.

The chain recombines TRBV20-1 with TRBJ1-2, with D unresolved. The germline V gene encodes CDR1 DFQATT and CDR2 SNEGSKA (reference sequence). Trimming took 2 bases from V and 3 from J, leaving 7 bases between them. The length of the CDR3 is 12 residues. The CDR3 spells CSARTWDYGYTF. Written as DNA, the CDR3 is TGCAGTGCTAGAACGTGGGACTATGGCTACACCTTC.

This clonotype was picked up a small number of times. The V gene is TRBV15, the J gene TRBJ2-4; 7 nucleotides agree with TRBD2. Trimming took 10 bases from V and 0 from J; bases not matched to a gene: 6. From germline, CDR1 is LNHNV and CDR2 YYDKDF (reference sequence). The CDR3 has 14 amino acids. Here the CDR3 DNA reads TGTGCCATCGGAGCGGGATTAGCCAAAAACATTCAGTACTTC. It translates to CAIGAGLAKNIQYF.

The chain couples TRBV13 to TRBJ2-7; D is perhaps TRBD1 or TRBD2 (6 bases each). Per the germline V gene, CDR1 is PRHDT and CDR2 is FYEKMQ (reference sequence). This CDR3 has 14 amino acids. Trimming stripped 5 bases from V and 4 bases from J, with 15 bases between. This CDR3 is CASSPGRGRYEQYF. Here the CDR3 DNA reads TGTGCCAGCAGCCCCGGACGGGGGCGGTACGAGCAGTACTTC.

A remark on this clonotype: A clone one base away is much larger, so this may be a read error. This chain uses TRBV28 with TRBJ2-3; D not certain. With 4 bases removed from V and 2 bases from J, the gap between germline ends came to 19 bases. CDR1 is MDHEN, CDR2 SYDVKM, per germline. The CDR3 totals 17 residues. The CDR3 loop is CASSSLPLQRPTDTQYF. The CDR3, as DNA: TGTGCCAGCAGTTCCCTTCCCCTACAAAGGCCCACAGATACGCAGTATTTT.

This clonotype appeared a few times. The chain combines TRBV10-3 with TRBJ2-1; TRBD1 matches 7 bases. The CDR3 has 14 residues. Germline V gene sequence: CDR1 ENHRY, CDR2 SYGVKD. J lost 2 bases, V lost 3 bases, and 1 base had no gene match. CDR3: CAISDGTAYNEQFF. The CDR3, as DNA: TGTGCCATCAGTGACGGGACAGCCTACAATGAGCAGTTCTTC.

This chain links TRBV19 with TRBJ2-3; TRBD1 might be the D (5 bases). Trimming pared 2 bases from V and 5 bases from J, leaving 5 bases between. The CDR3 spans 12 residues. Germline assignment: CDR1 LNHDA and CDR2 SQIVND (reference sequence). The chain's CDR3 is CASSIQGDTQYF. The CDR3 DNA reads TGTGCCAGTAGTATACAGGGAGATACGCAGTATTTT.

The sample holds a few counts of this clonotype. This chain links TRBV20-1 with TRBJ2-2; a possible D gene is TRBD1 (6 bases). The CDR3 totals 18 residues. The V gene lost 5 bases and the J gene lost 0 bases, with 22 bases spanning the gap. From germline, CDR1 is DFQATT and CDR2 SNEGSKA (reference sequence). The CDR3 coding sequence is TGCAGTGCTCCGGATGCGGACAGTCCCTACGCGAACACCGGGGAGCTGTTTTTT. Protein product: CSAPDADSPYANTGELFF.

This clonotype was recorded once. The V and J genes are TRBV10-3 and TRBJ2-1; 7 nucleotides match TRBD1. There are 12 residues in the CDR3. Germline values: CDR1 ENHRY, CDR2 SYGVKD. V was pared by 0 bases and J by 10 bases, with 0 bases of the junction left unmatched. The CDR3 is CAISESDREQFF. CDR3 coding DNA: TGTGCCATCAGTGAGTCGGACAGGGAGCAGTTCTTC.

The chain carries TRBV28 and TRBJ2-2; 7 bases are shared with TRBD1. Germline CDR1 reads MDHEN; CDR2 reads SYDVKM. This CDR3 contains 15 residues. The chain's CDR3 is CTGSPGDRDTGELFF. DNA for the CDR3: TGTACCGGCAGTCCCGGTGACAGGGACACCGGGGAGCTGTTTTTT.

This rearrangement joins TRBV4-1 to TRBJ2-7, with D unclear. Trimming left V 6 bases short and J 3 bases short, with 9 bases between. CDR1 and CDR2 from the germline V gene are MGHRA and YSYEKL. The CDR3 has 12 residues. The CDR3 DNA follows: TGCGCCAGCAGGGGTGGCGACTACGAGCAGTACTTC. Amino acids: CASRGGDYEQYF.

At least ten counts were recorded for this clonotype. This chain uses TRBV11-2 with TRBJ2-7, with D possibly matching TRBD1 (5 bases). The CDR3 covers 14 residues. Trimming shortened V by 4 bases and J by 3 bases, and 13 bases separated the two germline ends. The V gene's germline CDR1 is SGHAT and CDR2 FQNNGV. CDR3 coding DNA: TGTGCCAGCAGCTCCACTCCCGGACACTACGAGCAGTACTTC. It encodes CASSSTPGHYEQYF.

About this clonotype: An end of the junction differs from the germline gene, which may be a read error. The V gene is TRBV6-2 or TRBV6-3, the J gene TRBJ2-3; 7 nucleotides line up with TRBD2. Germline V CDR1 and CDR2: MNHEY, SVGEGT. The CDR3 has 16 amino acids. The CDR3, as DNA: TGTGTCAGCAGCCCATACCGACTAGCCGAAACAGATACGCAGTATTTT. Its translation is CVSSPYRLAETDTQYF.

This clonotype was seen once. The V and J genes are TRBV13 and TRBJ2-5, with 13 bases lining up with TRBD2. There are 17 residues in the CDR3. Germline values: CDR1 PRHDT, CDR2 FYEKMQ (reference sequence). The ends lost 5 bases at V and 7 bases at J; junction bases unmatched: 13. The CDR3 DNA reads as TGTGCCAGCAGCCCTTTGACTAGCGGGGGGATATGGGCGACCCAGTACTTC. Protein: CASSPLTSGGIWATQYF.